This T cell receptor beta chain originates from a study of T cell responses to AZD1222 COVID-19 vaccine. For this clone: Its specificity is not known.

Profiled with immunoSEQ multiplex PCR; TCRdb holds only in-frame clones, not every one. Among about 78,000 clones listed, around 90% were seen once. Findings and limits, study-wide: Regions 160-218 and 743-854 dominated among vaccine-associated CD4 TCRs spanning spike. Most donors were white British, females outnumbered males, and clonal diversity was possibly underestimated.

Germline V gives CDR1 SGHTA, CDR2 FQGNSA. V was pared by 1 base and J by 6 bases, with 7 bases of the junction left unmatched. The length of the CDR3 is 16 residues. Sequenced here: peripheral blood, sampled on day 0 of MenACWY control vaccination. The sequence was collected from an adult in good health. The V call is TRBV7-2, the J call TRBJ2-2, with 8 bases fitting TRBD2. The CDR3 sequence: CASSLESSGVPGELFF. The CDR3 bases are TGTGCCAGCAGCTTAGAGAGTAGCGGGGTACCCGGGGAGCTGTTTTTT.